The subject of this entry is one TCR beta chain. Trimming took 0 bases from V and 6 from J; bases not matched to a gene: 4. Germline CDR1 SGHRS, CDR2 YFSETQ. The CDR3 extends over 15 amino acids. Libraries were prepared by immunoSEQ multiplex PCR; TCRdb keeps only in-frame clonotypes and omits some of them. The sample has tens of thousands of clones, around 93% seen once. This entry comes from a study of T cell changes during pregnancy in multiple sclerosis. The clonotype was recovered from a female donor with multiple sclerosis, enrolled in a pregnancy study. This chain connects TRBV5-1 to TRBJ1-1, with 11 bases lining up with TRBD1. Sequences were derived from CD8+ T cells from peripheral blood mononuclear cells, sampled after pregnancy. The CDR3 protein is CASSLGTGGMPEAFF. In nucleotides, the CDR3 is TGCGCCAGCAGCTTGGGGACAGGGGGCATGCCTGAAGCTTTCTTT.